This is a list of T cell receptor beta chains from one sample in a study of T cell therapy after organ transplantation. The antigens these receptors bind are not known. Data came from immunoSEQ multiplex PCR; TCRdb stores just in-frame clones and leaves some out. The table records about 48,000 clones, around 93% of them present only once. The specimen was CD8+ T cells from blood, collected before autologous CMV-specific T cell therapy. Receptors were obtained from a human patient who had received a solid organ transplant and had CMV disease. CDR3s include the opening cysteine and the closing phenylalanine or tryptophan. The D gene is left open where the match is weak. Not all rows give a size; the values are once, few, many and, for expanded clones, a class.

D gene	V gene	clone size	CDR3 length	J gene	CDR3 protein	CDR3 DNA
.	TRBV4-1	.	14	TRBJ2-1	CASSQIKGGNEQFF	TGCGCCAGCAGCCAAATCAAAGGGGGGAATGAGCAGTTCTTC
.	TRBV7-9	once	15	TRBJ2-1	CASSHPLGGPSKQFF	TGTGCCAGCAGCCACCCCTTGGGGGGCCCATCGAAGCAGTTCTTC
.	TRBV11-1	once	15	TRBJ1-4	CASSLEGQINEKLFF	TGTGCCAGCAGCTTAGAAGGACAAATTAATGAAAAACTGTTTTTT
.	TRBV19	.	15	TRBJ2-7	CASSITGIPSYEQYF	TGTGCCAGTAGTATCACCGGGATACCCTCCTACGAGCAGTACTTC
.	TRBV9	.	14	TRBJ1-1	CASSDVQVWTEAFF	TGTGCCAGCAGCGATGTCCAGGTATGGACTGAAGCTTTCTTT
.	TRBV4-2	.	16	TRBJ2-1	CASSPSEGLAYNEQFF	TGTGCCAGCAGCCCCTCTGAGGGGTTAGCCTACAATGAGCAGTTCTTC
TRBD2	TRBV4-2	.	18	TRBJ2-1	CASSQDRGAGGFYNEQFF	TGTGCCAGCAGCCAAGATAGAGGAGCGGGAGGCTTCTACAATGAGCAGTTCTTC
TRBD2	TRBV5-1	.	15	TRBJ2-1	CASRPYSGGQNEQFF	TGCGCCAGCAGACCCTATAGCGGGGGACAAAATGAGCAGTTCTTC
TRBD1	TRBV27	.	14	TRBJ2-4	CASALRQGNNIQYF	TGTGCCAGCGCGCTAAGACAGGGGAATAACATTCAGTACTTC
.	TRBV9	.	14	TRBJ1-5	CASSVSYNNQPQHF	TGTGCCAGCAGCGTCTCGTACAACAATCAGCCCCAGCATTTT
.	TRBV7-2	once	15	TRBJ2-3	CASSLVPAGADTQYF	TGTGCCAGCAGCTTAGTCCCAGCAGGGGCAGATACGCAGTATTTT
TRBD2	TRBV5-1	.	17	TRBJ2-3	CASSLGVAGGPTDTQYF	TGCGCCAGCAGCTTGGGGGTAGCGGGAGGGCCTACAGATACGCAGTATTTT
TRBD1	TRBV9	.	15	TRBJ1-1	CASNQGARRNTEAFF	TGTGCCAGCAACCAGGGGGCTCGCCGGAACACTGAAGCTTTCTTT
.	TRBV7-9	.	15	TRBJ1-2	CASSLQGTRNYGYTF	TGTGCCAGCAGTCTACAGGGAACTAGGAACTATGGCTACACCTTC
.	TRBV14	.	15	TRBJ1-2	CASSQVGSTGLGYTF	TGTGCCAGCAGCCAAGTTGGGTCAACAGGGTTGGGTTACACCTTC
.	TRBV6-1	once	11	TRBJ2-7	CASRGGYEQYF	TGTGCCAGCAGGGGGGGCTACGAGCAGTACTTC
.	TRBV19	.	15	TRBJ1-1	CASSSPDITNTEAFF	TGTGCCAGTAGTAGTCCAGACATTACGAACACTGAAGCTTTCTTT
.	TRBV21-1	.	13	TRBJ2-7	CASSRTRSYEQYF	TGTGCCAGCAGCAGAACCCGCAGCTACGAGCAGTACTTC
TRBD1	TRBV27	.	15	TRBJ2-2	CASSYFRTGGGELFF	TGTGCCAGCAGTTACTTTCGGACAGGGGGCGGGGAGCTGTTTTTT
.	TRBV7-8	.	13	TRBJ2-1	CASILGWADEQFF	TGTGCCAGCATTCTGGGTTGGGCGGATGAGCAGTTCTTC
.	TRBV27	.	14	TRBJ2-7	CASSFGDKFYEQYF	TGTGCCAGCAGTTTCGGGGACAAATTTTACGAGCAGTACTTC
.	TRBV6-4	.	14	TRBJ1-6	CASSVSGENSPLHF	TGTGCCAGCAGTGTTTCGGGGGAAAATTCACCCCTCCACTTT
.	TRBV4-2	once	14	TRBJ2-7	CASSQEQGGYEQYF	TGTGCCAGCAGCCAAGAACAAGGGGGCTACGAGCAGTACTTC
.	TRBV6-5	.	14	TRBJ1-1	CASSGDILNTEAFF	TGTGCCAGCAGTGGGGACATCCTGAACACTGAAGCTTTCTTT
.	TRBV6-5	.	13	TRBJ1-6	CASREVNNSPLHF	TGTGCCAGCAGGGAGGTGAATAATTCACCCCTCCACTTT
.	TRBV19	.	16	TRBJ2-3	CASSSFTGSQADTQYF	TGTGCCAGTTCCTCATTTACAGGGAGTCAGGCAGATACGCAGTATTTT
.	TRBV7-9	.	15	TRBJ2-2	CASSPPSLVTGELFF	TGTGCCAGCAGCCCACCCTCGCTAGTTACCGGGGAGCTGTTTTTT
.	TRBV4-1	.	14	TRBJ2-7	CASSQDPGAYEQYF	TGCGCCAGCAGCCAAGATCCCGGGGCGTACGAGCAGTACTTC
.	TRBV7-9	once	11	TRBJ2-1	CASSGNNEQFF	TGTGCCAGCAGCGGAAACAATGAGCAGTTCTTC
.	TRBV7-6	.	14	TRBJ2-7	CASSFGTEAREQYF	TGTGCCAGCAGCTTTGGGACGGAGGCGCGCGAGCAGTACTTC
TRBD1	TRBV18	.	16	TRBJ2-1	CASSPIPGQGLVEQFF	TGTGCCAGCTCACCAATCCCGGGACAGGGATTGGTTGAGCAGTTCTTC
TRBD1	TRBV9	.	17	TRBJ1-3	CASSPRDRGFGGNTIYF	TGTGCCAGCAGCCCCAGGGACAGGGGTTTTGGGGGAAACACCATATATTTT
.	TRBV9	.	12	TRBJ2-2	CASSHPQGELFF	TGTGCCAGCAGTCACCCCCAGGGCGAGCTGTTTTTT
TRBD1	TRBV27	once	14	TRBJ2-7	CASSLGQGVYEQYF	TGTGCCAGCAGTTTGGGACAGGGAGTCTACGAGCAGTACTTC
.	TRBV5-8	.	16	TRBJ1-3	CASSLEGGDSGNTIYF	TGTGCCAGCAGCTTGGAGGGCGGAGACTCTGGAAACACCATATATTTT
TRBD2	TRBV7-2	.	15	TRBJ2-7	CASSLSGRVIYEQYF	TGTGCCAGCAGCCTAAGCGGGAGGGTTATATACGAGCAGTACTTC
TRBD1	TRBV7-2	.	16	TRBJ1-4	CASSLFMQGANEKLFF	TGTGCCAGCAGCTTATTCATGCAGGGGGCGAATGAAAAACTGTTTTTT
TRBD1	TRBV2	.	14	TRBJ1-5	CASSLTGGYQPQHF	TGTGCCAGCAGTCTGACAGGGGGGTATCAGCCCCAGCATTTT
.	TRBV6-5	.	14	TRBJ2-7	CASSYGTGAYEQYF	TGTGCCAGCAGTTACGGGACGGGGGCCTACGAGCAGTACTTC
.	TRBV27	once	16	TRBJ2-1	CASSVAGGGGLNEQFF	TGTGCCAGCAGTGTAGCAGGGGGAGGGGGGTTGAATGAGCAGTTCTTC
.	TRBV19	.	16	TRBJ2-3	CASSIDLESSTDTQYF	TGTGCCAGTAGTATAGACTTGGAATCTAGCACAGATACGCAGTATTTT
TRBD1	TRBV5-1	once	16	TRBJ2-7	CASSLAWDREAYEQYF	TGCGCCAGCAGCTTGGCTTGGGACAGGGAAGCCTACGAGCAGTACTTC
.	TRBV10-3	.	14	TRBJ1-2	CATHAGDSLNGYTF	TGTGCCACCCATGCAGGGGATAGTTTGAATGGCTACACCTTC
.	TRBV6-5	once	15	TRBJ1-1	CASSYSEGMNTEAFF	TGTGCCAGCAGTTACTCAGAGGGGATGAACACTGAAGCTTTCTTT
TRBD1	TRBV6-6	once	16	TRBJ2-3	CASSYPGQGGTDTQYF	TGTGCCAGCAGTTACCCGGGACAGGGGGGAACAGATACGCAGTATTTT
TRBD2	TRBV6-1	.	14	TRBJ2-3	CASSGLAGGDTQYF	TGTGCCAGCAGTGGACTAGCGGGGGGAGATACGCAGTATTTT
TRBD1	TRBV6-5	.	14	TRBJ1-1	CASSFLTGSTEAFF	TGTGCCAGCAGTTTCTTGACAGGGTCCACTGAAGCTTTCTTT